This TCR beta chain was documented in a study of Graves' ophthalmopathy and Graves' hyperthyroidism. Study-wide results and limits: Among expanded thyroid clonotypes above 0.001 frequency, most also occurred in blood.

There are many counts of this clonotype. Its antigen is not identified. The study recruited hyperthyroidism patients aged 18 to 65 who were newly diagnosed, under 2 months' duration. From fresh peripheral blood, approximately 10 ml in volume, the PBMCs were obtained. The study amplified TCR beta CDR3 regions using RNA transcripts. An opening RT-PCR round employed HTBI primers and preceded a second-round multiplex PCR. TCRdb fed the multiplex PCR reads into MiXCR, producing one record per CDR3 protein. The sample holds hundreds of thousands of distinct CDR3 sequences, roughly 21% seen once. Trimming removed 5 bases at V and 0 bases at J, with 14 bases between. CDR3 length: 15 residues. Per germline, CDR1 DFQATT and CDR2 SNEGSKA (reference sequence).

The chain employs TRBV20-1 and TRBJ1-5; tentative D call: TRBD1 (6 bases). Sequenced: peripheral blood. This sequence was found in a woman in her late teens or twenties with stable Graves' hyperthyroidism. CDR3 amino acids: CSAPRTAYSNQPQHF. CDR3 DNA sequence: TGCAGTGCTCCTCGGACAGCCTATAGCAATCAGCCCCAGCATTTT.